The clone carrying this T cell receptor (beta chain) was detected a few times. No antigen is known for it. Amplification used 60 Vbeta primers and 13 Jbeta primers. Sequencing was performed with immunoSEQ multiplex PCR; in TCRdb, only in-frame clones are kept and a portion is missing. The sample comprises 52,000 or so clones, around 73% of which are singletons, and about 2.5% rests with the top ten. The data were taken from a study of cytomegalovirus exposure and HLA in healthy donors. The wider study: T cells numbering around 170 million yielded more than 100 million unique TCR beta sequences in an earlier analysis.

The study's findings and limits: Despite most TCR sequences being rare, some public TCRs occurred in many donors.

The receptor's source is a middle-aged woman in good health and CMV-seropositive. The sequenced sample consisted of PBMCs.

CDR3 region: CASSLKASGGTSTDTQYF. The CDR3 DNA reads TGTGCCAGCAGCTTGAAGGCTAGCGGGGGGACTAGCACAGATACGCAGTATTTT. The V and J genes are TRBV5-4 and TRBJ2-3, with 11 bases that match TRBD2. This CDR3 region has 18 residues. Germline CDR1 is SGHNT and CDR2 is YYREEE (reference sequence). Unmatched junction bases numbered 7, after V lost 1 base and J lost 0 bases.